This entry features one T cell receptor beta chain sequence. Its antigen is still unknown. These data originate in a study of CD8+ T cells in alopecia areata. Study conclusions and caveats: Besides other cells, scalp samples also yield sequences of resident alphabeta T cells from normal skin. Between patients, shared TCR sequences were less clear than in mice. This was possibly due in part to HLA diversity in the patient population.

Following RNA extraction, reverse transcription yielded cDNA that acted as the sequencing template. Generated by immunoSEQ multiplex PCR, the TCRdb table keeps only in-frame clones and is missing some. The repertoire includes fewer than 40,000 clones, more than 55% of them detected once, and about a sixth sits in the top ten. Both peripheral blood and punch biopsies of lesional scalp skin were obtained from patients who had alopecia areata. Using a FACSAria, the CD4+ and CD8+ T cells were sorted from the PBMCs. Source material: NKG2D-high CD8+ T cells sorted from blood. This TCR was sampled from a human donor with alopecia areata.

CDR3 in DNA: TGTGCCAGCAGCTTAAGTAGTAACGAGCAGTACTTC. Its translation: CASSLSSNEQYF. This chain links TRBV13 with TRBJ2-7; D uncertain. Trimming removed 2 bases from V and 5 bases from J, with 7 bases in between. Per germline, CDR1 PRHDT and CDR2 FYEKMQ (reference sequence). The CDR3 runs 12 residues.